This TCR beta chain came from a study of cytomegalovirus exposure and HLA in healthy donors. Points from the study as a whole: V- and J-gene trimming in TCR beta was tied to a missense DCLRE1C variant by an analysis performed later. It was approximately 160 TCR beta chains that were listed as cytomegalovirus-associated.

The germline V gene has CDR1 MNHEY and CDR2 SMNVEV (reference sequence). With 1 base removed from V and 0 bases from J, the gap between germline ends came to 14 bases. This CDR3 comprises 17 residues. Regarding this clone: The antigen is not known.

The PCR had 60 Vbeta and 13 Jbeta primers. TCRdb's copy holds only in-frame clones and misses some; the assay was immunoSEQ multiplex PCR. Of about 170,000 clones listed, about 80% were seen once; the top ten hold under 3%. This receptor was taken from a woman in her fifties or sixties in good health and CMV-seronegative. Sequenced material: PBMCs. The chain employs TRBV27 and TRBJ2-3; the D gene is possibly TRBD2 (7 bases). CDR3 nucleotide sequence: TGTGCCAGCAGTTTATTATCTGGGGGGGCTAGCACAGATACGCAGTATTTT. It codes for CASSLLSGGASTDTQYF.